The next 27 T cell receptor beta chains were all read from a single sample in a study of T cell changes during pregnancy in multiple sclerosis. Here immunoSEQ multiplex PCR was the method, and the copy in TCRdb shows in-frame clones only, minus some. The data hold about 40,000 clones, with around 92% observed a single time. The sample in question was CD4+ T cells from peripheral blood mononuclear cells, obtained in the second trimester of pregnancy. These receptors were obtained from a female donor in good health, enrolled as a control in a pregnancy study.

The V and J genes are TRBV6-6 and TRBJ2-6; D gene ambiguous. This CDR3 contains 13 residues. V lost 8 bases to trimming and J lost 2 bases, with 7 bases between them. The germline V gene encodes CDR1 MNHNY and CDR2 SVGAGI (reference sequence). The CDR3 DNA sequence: TGTGCCAGCGTCTCTACTGGGGCCAACGTCCTGACTTTC. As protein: CASVSTGANVLTF.

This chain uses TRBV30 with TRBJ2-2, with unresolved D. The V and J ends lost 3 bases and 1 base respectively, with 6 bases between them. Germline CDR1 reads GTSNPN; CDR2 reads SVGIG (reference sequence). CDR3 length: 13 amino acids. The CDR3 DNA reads TGTGCCTGGAGGAGCCAGAACACCGGGGAGCTGTTTTTT. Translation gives CAWRSQNTGELFF. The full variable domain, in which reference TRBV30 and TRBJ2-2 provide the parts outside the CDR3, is SQTIHQWPATLVQPVGSPLSLECTVEGTSNPNLYWYRQAAGRGLQLLFYSVGIGQISSEVPQNLSASRPQDRQFILSSKKLLLSDSGFYLCAWRSQNTGELFFGEGSRLTVL.

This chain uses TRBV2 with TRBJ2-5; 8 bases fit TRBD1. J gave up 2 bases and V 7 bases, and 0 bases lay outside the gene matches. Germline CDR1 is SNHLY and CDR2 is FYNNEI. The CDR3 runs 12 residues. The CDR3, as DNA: TGTGCCAGCAACAGGGGGCAAGAGACCCAGTACTTC. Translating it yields CASNRGQETQYF.

The chain's CDR3 is CASSYQANTEAFF. In DNA, the CDR3 is TGTGCCAGCAGTTACCAGGCGAACACTGAAGCTTTCTTT. The V call is TRBV6-5, the J call TRBJ1-1; D is ambiguous. Germline loops: CDR1 MNHEY, CDR2 SVGAGI. Deletions cut 2 bases from V and 1 base from J, with 5 bases between. The CDR3 is 13 residues long.

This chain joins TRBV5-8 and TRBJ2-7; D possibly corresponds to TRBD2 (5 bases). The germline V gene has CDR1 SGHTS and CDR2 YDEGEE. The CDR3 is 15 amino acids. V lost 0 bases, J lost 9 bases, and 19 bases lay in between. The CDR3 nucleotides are TGTGCCAGCAGCTTGGGCGGGCCCCTGGGCCGGGGGCAGTACTTC. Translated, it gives CASSLGGPLGRGQYF.

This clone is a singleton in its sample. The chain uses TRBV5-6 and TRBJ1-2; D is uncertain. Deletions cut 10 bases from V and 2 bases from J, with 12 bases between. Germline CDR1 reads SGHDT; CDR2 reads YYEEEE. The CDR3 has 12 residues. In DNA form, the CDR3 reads TGTGCCCCCCCGCCCAGAAACTATGGCTACACCTTC. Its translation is CAPPPRNYGYTF.

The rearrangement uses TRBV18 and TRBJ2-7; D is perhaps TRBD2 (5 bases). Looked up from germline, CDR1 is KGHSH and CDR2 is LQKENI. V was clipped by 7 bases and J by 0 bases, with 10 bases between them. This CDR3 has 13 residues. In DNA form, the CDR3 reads TGTGCCAGCTGGCTGGCGGGCTCCTACGAGCAGTACTTC. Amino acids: CASWLAGSYEQYF.

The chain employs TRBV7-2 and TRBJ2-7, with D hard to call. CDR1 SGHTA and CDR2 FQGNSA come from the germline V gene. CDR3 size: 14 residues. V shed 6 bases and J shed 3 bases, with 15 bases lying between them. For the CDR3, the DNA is TGTGCCAGCAGGCCTTCAGGAATAGGCTACGAGCAGTACTTC. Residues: CASRPSGIGYEQYF.

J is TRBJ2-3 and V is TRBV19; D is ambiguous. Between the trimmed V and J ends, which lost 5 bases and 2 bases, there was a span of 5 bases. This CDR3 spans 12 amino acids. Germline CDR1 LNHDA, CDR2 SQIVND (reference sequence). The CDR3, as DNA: TGTGCCAGTAGTTTCAACACAGATACGCAGTATTTT. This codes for CASSFNTDTQYF.

The CDR3 nucleotides are TGTGCCAGCAGCTTTGGGGCGGGGGGCACTGAAGCTTTCTTT. Its translation: CASSFGAGGTEAFF. The chain recombines TRBV7-8 with TRBJ1-1, with D possibly being TRBD1 (5 bases). The length of the CDR3 is 14 residues. Germline V gives CDR1 SGHVS, CDR2 FQNEAQ. The V and J ends lost 3 bases and 4 bases respectively, with 12 bases between them.

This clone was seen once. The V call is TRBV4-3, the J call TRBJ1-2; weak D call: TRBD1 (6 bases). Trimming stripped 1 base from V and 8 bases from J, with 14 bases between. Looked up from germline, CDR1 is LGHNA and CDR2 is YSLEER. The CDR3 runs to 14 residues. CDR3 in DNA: TGCGCCAGCAGCCAAGGCCAGGGGCCGGAGGGCTACACCTTC. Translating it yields CASSQGQGPEGYTF.

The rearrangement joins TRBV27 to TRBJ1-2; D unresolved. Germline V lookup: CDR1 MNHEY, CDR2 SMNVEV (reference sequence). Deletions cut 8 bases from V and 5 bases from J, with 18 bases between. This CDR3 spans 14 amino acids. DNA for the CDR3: TGTGCCAGCCGGGGAAGGACCGATGGGTATGGCTACACCTTC. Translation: CASRGRTDGYGYTF.

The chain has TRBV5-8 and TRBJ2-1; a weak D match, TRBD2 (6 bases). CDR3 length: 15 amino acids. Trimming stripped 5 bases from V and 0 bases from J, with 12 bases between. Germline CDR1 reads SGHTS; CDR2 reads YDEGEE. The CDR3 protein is CASRVSGSSYNEQFF. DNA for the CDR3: TGTGCCAGCAGGGTTAGCGGAAGCTCCTACAATGAGCAGTTCTTC.

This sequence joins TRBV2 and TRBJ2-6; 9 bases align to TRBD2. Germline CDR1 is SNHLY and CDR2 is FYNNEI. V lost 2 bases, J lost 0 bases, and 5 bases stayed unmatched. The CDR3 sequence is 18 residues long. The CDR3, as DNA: TGTGCCAGCAGTGAATTAGGCGGGGGGGCCTCTGGGGCCAACGTCCTGACTTTC. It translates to CASSELGGGASGANVLTF.

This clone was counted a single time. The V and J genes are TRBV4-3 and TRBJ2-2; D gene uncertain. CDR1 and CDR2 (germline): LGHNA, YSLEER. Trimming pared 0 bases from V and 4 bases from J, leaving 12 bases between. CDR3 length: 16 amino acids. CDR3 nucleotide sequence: TGCGCCAGCAGCCAAGACGTCGTCCTTATCACCGGGGAGCTGTTTTTT. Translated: CASSQDVVLITGELFF.

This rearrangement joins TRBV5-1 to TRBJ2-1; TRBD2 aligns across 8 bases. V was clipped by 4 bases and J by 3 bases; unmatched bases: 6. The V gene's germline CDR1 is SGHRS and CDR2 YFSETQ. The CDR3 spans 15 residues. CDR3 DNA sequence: TGCGCCAGCAGCCAGATTAGCGGGGACTACAATGAGCAGTTCTTC. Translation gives CASSQISGDYNEQFF. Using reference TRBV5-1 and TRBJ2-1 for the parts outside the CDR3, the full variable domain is KAGVTQTPRYLIKTRGQQVTLSCSPISGHRSVSWYQQTPGQGLQFLFEYFSETQRNKGNFPGRFSGRQFSNSRSEMNVSTLELGDSALYLCASSQISGDYNEQFFGPGTRLTVL.

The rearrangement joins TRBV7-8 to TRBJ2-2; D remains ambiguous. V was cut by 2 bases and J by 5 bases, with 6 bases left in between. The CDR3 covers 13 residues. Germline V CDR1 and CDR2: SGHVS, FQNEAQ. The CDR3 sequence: CASSLSETGELFF. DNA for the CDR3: TGTGCCAGCAGCTTATCAGAAACCGGGGAGCTGTTTTTT.

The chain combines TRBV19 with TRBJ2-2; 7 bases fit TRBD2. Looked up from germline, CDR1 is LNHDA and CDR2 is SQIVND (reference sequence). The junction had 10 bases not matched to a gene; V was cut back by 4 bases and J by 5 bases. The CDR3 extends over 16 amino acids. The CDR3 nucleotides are TGTGCCAGTAGTAGGTCTTTGGAGGGAGGGACCGGGGAGCTGTTTTTT. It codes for CASSRSLEGGTGELFF.

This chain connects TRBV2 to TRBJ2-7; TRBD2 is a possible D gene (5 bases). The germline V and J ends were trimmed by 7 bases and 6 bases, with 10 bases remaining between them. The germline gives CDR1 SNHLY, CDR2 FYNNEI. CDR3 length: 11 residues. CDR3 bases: TGTGCCAGCAACCGAGGGCCCGAGCAGTACTTC. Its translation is CASNRGPEQYF. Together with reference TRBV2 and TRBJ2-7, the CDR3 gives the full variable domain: EPEVTQTPSHQVTQMGQEVILRCVPISNHLYFYWYRQILGQKVEFLVSFYNNEISEKSEIFDDQFSVERPDGSNFTLKIRSTKLEDSAMYFCASNRGPEQYFGPGTRLTVT.

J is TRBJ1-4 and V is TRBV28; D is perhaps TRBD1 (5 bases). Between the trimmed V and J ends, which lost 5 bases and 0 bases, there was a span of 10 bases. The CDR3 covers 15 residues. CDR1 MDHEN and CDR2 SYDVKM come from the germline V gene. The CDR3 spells CASSPPTATNEKLFF. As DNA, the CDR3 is TGTGCCAGCAGTCCCCCGACAGCAACTAATGAAAAACTGTTTTTT.

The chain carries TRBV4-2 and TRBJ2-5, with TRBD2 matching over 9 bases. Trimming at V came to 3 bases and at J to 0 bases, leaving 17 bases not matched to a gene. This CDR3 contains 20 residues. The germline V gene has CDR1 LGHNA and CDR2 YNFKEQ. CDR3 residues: CASSQATSGPTWGYQETQYF. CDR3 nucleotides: TGTGCCAGCAGCCAGGCCACTAGCGGGCCTACTTGGGGGTACCAAGAGACCCAGTACTTC.

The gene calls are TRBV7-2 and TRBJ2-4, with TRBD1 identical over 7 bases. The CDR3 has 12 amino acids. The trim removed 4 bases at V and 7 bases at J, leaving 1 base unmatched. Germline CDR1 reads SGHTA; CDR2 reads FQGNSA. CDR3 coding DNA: TGTGCCAGCAGCTCACAGGGGAACATTCAGTACTTC. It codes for CASSSQGNIQYF. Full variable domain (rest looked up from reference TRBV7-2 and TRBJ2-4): GAGVSQSPSNKVTEKGKDVELRCDPISGHTALYWYRQSLGQGLEFLIYFQGNSAPDKSGLPSDRFSAERTGGSVSTLTIQRTQQEDSAVYLCASSSQGNIQYFGAGTRLSVL.

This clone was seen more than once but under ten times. This chain's CDR3 is CASSLFSGGPNEQFF. For the CDR3, the DNA is TGTGCCAGCAGTTTATTCAGCGGGGGACCCAATGAGCAGTTCTTC. The genes are TRBV28 and TRBJ2-1; 8 bases map to TRBD2. The V and J ends lost 1 base and 6 bases, in that order; junction bases with no gene match: 5. The CDR3 spans 15 residues. Germline-derived CDR1 and CDR2 are MDHEN and SYDVKM.

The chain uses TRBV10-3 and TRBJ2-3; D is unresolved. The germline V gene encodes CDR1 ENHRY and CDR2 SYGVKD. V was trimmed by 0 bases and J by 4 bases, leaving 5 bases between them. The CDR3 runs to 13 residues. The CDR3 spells CAISESNSDTQYF. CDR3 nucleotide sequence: TGTGCCATCAGTGAGTCGAACTCAGATACGCAGTATTTT.

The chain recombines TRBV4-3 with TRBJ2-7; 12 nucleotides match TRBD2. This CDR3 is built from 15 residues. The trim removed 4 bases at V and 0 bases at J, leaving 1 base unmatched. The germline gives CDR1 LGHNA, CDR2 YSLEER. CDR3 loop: CASSPTSGGSYEQYF. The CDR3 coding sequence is TGCGCCAGCAGCCCGACTAGCGGGGGCTCCTACGAGCAGTACTTC.

For the CDR3, the DNA is TGTGCCAGCAGAGGGACAGGGAGCTCCTACGAGCAGTACTTC. It yields the protein CASRGTGSSYEQYF. The rearrangement links TRBV2 to TRBJ2-7; TRBD1 aligns across 9 bases. The CDR3 loop spans 14 amino acids. Germline CDR1 and CDR2: SNHLY and FYNNEI. Trimming removed 6 bases from V and 0 bases from J; junction bases left unmatched: 3.

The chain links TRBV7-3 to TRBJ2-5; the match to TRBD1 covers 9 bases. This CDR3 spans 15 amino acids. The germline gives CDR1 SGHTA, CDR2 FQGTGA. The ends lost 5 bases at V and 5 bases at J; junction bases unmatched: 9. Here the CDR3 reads CASSIGQGRLETQYF. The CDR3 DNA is TGTGCCAGCAGCATCGGACAGGGGAGGTTGGAGACCCAGTACTTC.